This TCR beta chain comes out of a study of OX40 agonist ivuxolimab in advanced cancers. Turning to the overall study: Ivuxolimab, which targeted the costimulatory receptor OX40 (CD134), was an agonistic, fully human IgG2 monoclonal antibody. Intravenous ivuxolimab was administered to patients every 2 weeks at six dose levels: 0.01, 0.1, 0.3, 1.5, 3 and 10 mg/kg. Of the roughly 51 patients in dose escalation, around 19 had hepatocellular carcinoma, about 15 had melanoma, 9 had renal cell carcinoma and 9 had head and neck cancer. In the dose-escalation cohort, 75% to 90% of patients were male, and the mean age was approximately 60 years with a range of about 20 to 80. Prior anti-PD-1, anti-PD-L1 or anti-CTLA-4 therapy was permitted, and about two fifths of dose-escalation patients had received checkpoint inhibitors. Partial responses were achieved by three dose-escalation patients, of whom one had hepatocellular carcinoma and two had cutaneous melanoma. Peripheral TCRbeta sequencing aimed to test whether ivuxolimab altered TCR sequence diversity and caused clonal T-cell expansion. The paper describes the monotherapy dose-escalation part (N ≈ 51 patients) of the phase I trial of ivuxolimab.

Including the terminal cysteine and phenylalanine, the CDR3 comprises 12 residues. The kept DNA is CDR3 alone, 36 bases in frame from the first base. CDR1 and CDR2 were assigned from the germline V gene (reference sequence) as MNHNY and SVGAGI. V is pared back by 8 bases and J by 0 bases, with 5 bases lying between the germline termini. Genomic DNA was extracted from sorted cells for sequencing of the TCRbeta CDR3 region. TCRbeta CDR3 regions were sequenced using the immunoSEQ Assay. What TCRdb holds here is the immuneACCESS table cut down to in-frame rearrangements. Part of the clones is not present; checked against another copy, under half of the missing clones reflect an unresolved V gene, and the others are unexplained. This sample lists 55,000 to 80,000 clones; approximately 86% were detected once. The ten largest clones represent approximately 1.3% of the sample. What the authors observed across the whole study: At doses of 0.1 to 3.0 mg/kg, clonal expansion of both CD4+ and CD8+ blood T cells was observed from baseline to week 6. Which antigens the clonally expanded peripheral T cells were specific for was not determined. In the 0.1-3.0 mg/kg groups, partial responders had among the lowest normalized peripheral clonal expansion, particularly in CD8+ T cells. Low levels of normalized T-cell clonal expansion were also seen in some patients who did not respond. On average, CD8+ T cells showed more expanded clones than CD4+ T cells after ivuxolimab.

Patients with a history of autoimmune disease or receiving systemic immunosuppression were excluded from the trial. Peripheral blood for TCR sequencing was collected from all dose cohorts at baseline, on cycle 4 day 1, and on cycle 7 day 1. Samples came from an open-label, multicenter, first-in-human phase I dose-escalation trial of ivuxolimab. Adults with locally advanced or metastatic head and neck squamous cell, hepatocellular, melanoma or renal cell carcinoma were enrolled in the trial. Before TCR sequencing, CD4+ and CD8+ T cells were separately sorted from peripheral blood. A word on this clone: What this receptor recognizes is not known. Per-nucleotide qualities are absent, and no much larger clonotype sits a single base away.

The source of this sequence is an adult with an advanced solid tumor such as melanoma, head and neck, liver or kidney cancer. Sequenced here: CD4+ or CD8+ T cells sorted from blood, sampled in a trial of the OX40 agonist ivuxolimab. The chain was built from TRBV6-6 and TRBJ2-1; the D gene assignment is perhaps TRBD1 or TRBD2, with each matching 5 bases. In nucleotides, the sequence is TGTGCCAGCGGGGGCTCCTACAATGAGCAGTTCTTC. This yields the protein CASGGSYNEQFF.